Below are 5 T cell receptor beta chains sequenced from a single sample in a study of shared clonotypes between healthy human individuals. Produced via immunoSEQ multiplex PCR; TCRdb's table is partial and in-frame only. The table lists roughly 2,000,000 clones, just under 95% of them singletons. CD45RO-negative, CCR7-positively selected cells formed the naive CD8 fraction, excluding terminally differentiated effector memory CD45RA+ cells. Sequenced material: naive CD8+ T cells sorted from blood. These receptors were taken from a man between 18 and 35 years old in good health.

The chain employs TRBV2 and TRBJ1-2; possibly TRBD1 for D (6 bases). Trimming removed 1 base at V and 6 bases at J, with 12 bases between. This CDR3 is built from 14 residues. CDR1 and CDR2 from the germline V gene are SNHLY and FYNNEI. The CDR3 here is CASSEVGQTDGYTF. The CDR3 coding sequence is TGTGCCAGCAGTGAAGTTGGACAGACTGATGGCTACACCTTC.

The chain has TRBV6-4 and TRBJ1-2; 7 bases match TRBD1. Germline CDR1 MRHNA, CDR2 SNTAGT. The V segment lost 0 bases and the J segment 6 bases; nucleotides outside the gene matches: 4. The CDR3 contains 14 residues. CDR3 protein: CASSDSGGRDGYTF. The CDR3 bases are TGTGCCAGCAGTGACTCAGGGGGCCGGGATGGCTACACCTTC.

The gene calls are TRBV15 and TRBJ2-7; 16 nucleotides align to TRBD2. Per germline, CDR1 LNHNV and CDR2 YYDKDF (reference sequence). CDR3 length: 19 amino acids. V was clipped by 4 bases and J by 5 bases; unmatched bases: 14. CDR3 sequence reads: CATSTTWGLAGGRLNEQYF. The CDR3 DNA reads TGTGCCACCAGCACGACATGGGGACTAGCGGGGGGGCGCCTTAACGAGCAGTACTTC.

The chain links TRBV7-9 to TRBJ2-5; TRBD1 matches at 11 bases. This CDR3 is built from 16 residues. V lost 4 bases to trimming and J lost 3 bases; unmatched junction nucleotides: 7. Germline CDR1 is SEHNR and CDR2 is FQNEAQ (reference sequence). Here the CDR3 reads CASSSQMGQGEETQYF. In DNA form, the CDR3 reads TGTGCCAGCAGCTCGCAAATGGGACAGGGGGAAGAGACCCAGTACTTC.

As for this clone: The same CDR3 can be traced to other DNA sequences in this sample. This sequence joins TRBV5-6 and TRBJ2-5, with D hard to call. This CDR3 spans 12 amino acids. Germline loops: CDR1 SGHDT, CDR2 YYEEEE. The V end lost 0 bases, the J end lost 4 bases, and 4 bases lay between the germline ends. CDR3 DNA: TGTGCCAGCAGCTTGGCCACAGAGACCCAGTACTTC. As protein: CASSLATETQYF.